This TCR beta chain was recovered during a study of blood T cell repertoires in COVID-19. Overall study context: Sample material is recorded as cDNA or gDNA derived from T cells, B-cell-depleted T cells, or PBMCs.

The study counted Cohort 3 donors as recovered given two negative PCRs, clearance, or symptom resolution. The V and J ends lost 6 bases and 0 bases respectively, with 14 bases between them. CDR3 size: 15 residues. Germline CDR1 and CDR2: MNHEY and SVGAGI. As handled by the study authors: Nucleated cell number was recorded as an estimate derived from reference gene primer amplification. Repertoires were generated with immunoSEQ multiplex PCR, while TCRdb's copy carries only in-frame clones and drops some. The D gene and trimming were derived from the DNA, and the V and J assignments and clone size from that table. The data hold about 180,000 clones, with roughly 86% observed a single time.

Sequencing was performed on PBMCs or T cells enriched from blood (not recorded which). The receptor was isolated from a young woman who had recovered from COVID-19. The rearrangement links TRBV6-5 to TRBJ1-2; D perhaps matches TRBD1 (5 bases). CDR3 sequence reads: CASRSRAEANYGYTF. The CDR3 bases are TGTGCCAGCAGGAGCAGGGCCGAGGCTAACTATGGCTACACCTTC.